This entry is about one TCR beta chain. The antigen this receptor binds is unknown. Per-base quality was not reported, and no clone a single base away is much larger than it. The cohort comprised some 700 healthy bone marrow donors. All cohort members were sampled while nominally healthy, although unrecorded immune exposures were likely present. The donor was CMV seronegative and belonged to the group of around 350 seronegative cohort members. A peripheral blood sample was provided by each donor, and peripheral blood mononuclear cells were used for TCR beta sequencing. Genomic DNA was extracted from the blood cell samples with the Qiagen DNeasy Blood Extraction Kit. These data originate in a study of cytomegalovirus exposure and HLA in healthy donors (dated by TCRdb to the late 2010s). In terms of the full investigation: An earlier analysis of roughly 500 of the donors reported 250 to 350 Gb of sequence data and 117 million unique TCR beta sequences obtained from some 170 million T cells. An early release covering about 600 HLA-typed donors comprised approximately 300 gigabases of sequencing data and around 80 million unique TCR sequences. Of the roughly 430 genotyped donors, over 65% fell in the genetic ancestry cluster associated with self-reported Caucasian donors. The study aimed to test whether signatures of past pathogen exposure could be identified by cataloging public T cell receptors. Using immunosequencing, the study profiled T cell repertoires from 550 to 750 subjects and related those repertoires to cytomegalovirus serostatus. Along with the approximately 700-subject first cohort, a separate validation cohort of about 110 different subjects was used. High-throughput TCR immunosequencing, statistical association of individual TCRs with disease status, and machine learning were combined to predict cytomegalovirus infection status. In a later analysis, previously published TCR beta repertoires from several hundred donors were re-analyzed and high-resolution HLA genotyping was added so that TCR occurrence patterns could be studied. The later analysis used no new phenotypic data to find candidate immune exposures, relying instead on TCR beta sequences and their occurrence across donors. An earlier analysis of some 600 of the donors applied high-throughput TCR beta sequencing to assess whether each TCR beta V gene segment acted as functional or pseudogenic. Donor age, sex, ethnicity and CMV serostatus were collected together with the repertoire data. In a later genetic analysis, genome-wide SNP genotypes for about three fifths of the 666 donors were used, and that subset was treated as a discovery cohort. All discovery cohort repertoires had been generated using a single sequencing platform. HLA typing covered class I and class II loci at four-digit resolution. The number of typed donors differed by locus: about 620-630 for A, B, C, DRB1 and DQB1; some 500 for DQA1; 600 to 610 for DPA1; and around 490 for DPB1. Four or five DR-DQ haplotypes were treated as single units for association and clustering because of strong linkage in the cohort. On average, roughly 200,000 unique TCR beta nucleotide sequences were sequenced per donor among 398 genotyped donors of the cohort, with about 19% of those sequences being non-productive.

The paper as a whole reports these results and caveats: Correlated functional status among segregating V segments might reflect linkage disequilibrium, but an unknown experimental factor could not be ruled out. The study gave a list of about 150 TCR beta chains associated with cytomegalovirus. According to a later analysis, parvovirus B19, influenza, CMV and Epstein-Barr virus appeared linked to several top co-occurrence clusters. Compared with the roughly 670-donor mean, donors in an Asian-associated ancestry cluster had fewer N-insertions in productive TCRs, according to a later genetic analysis. Only TCR beta chains were sequenced in this cohort, and the absence of alpha or paired-chain data limited detectable features. V-gene and J-gene trimming of TCR beta chains was associated with a missense DCLRE1C variant in a later genetic analysis, and the association was replicated in an independent cohort. For the cohort, immune exposure information was limited to CMV serostatus. According to a later analysis, most CMV-associated TCR beta chains appeared to be HLA-restricted, and the HLA associations seemed to be driven largely by CMV exposure. A further reported finding was that TCR beta sequences accurately predicted the HLA-A and HLA-B alleles for most subjects in the first cohort. HLA typing was unavailable for some donors at each locus, so association tests used only the typed subset. Most TCR sequences were observed very rarely across donors, whereas some public TCRs were present in many individuals. In an earlier analysis of 587 of the donors, most TCR beta V segments appeared in productive rearrangements about 87% or about 30% of the time, broadly matching IMGT annotations. When HLA alleles, especially DR and DQ, strongly co-occurred, attributing TCR associations to individual alleles was difficult. In vitro tests confirmed that a few of the cytomegalovirus-associated TCR beta chains recognize cytomegalovirus antigens. In both the original and validation cohorts, the classifier was reported to diagnose cytomegalovirus status with high specificity and sensitivity. Because counts were too low, some 17 rarely observed V segments, including chromosome 9 orphons, were left out of the earlier analysis of a few hundred of the donors. Roughly uniform sequencing depth across donors was assumed in presence/absence analyses, although this assumption may not hold. Some IMGT-functional V segments, including TRBV6-2 and TRBV6-3, could not be told apart with the 87-base-pair reads, so those segments were excluded. Compared with equally common non-associated chains, HLA-associated TCR beta chains in a later analysis were more clonally expanded and had lower generation probabilities. In a later analysis, some 18,000 TCR beta sequences were associated with specific HLA alleles at a false discovery rate of 0.05. In a later analysis, the rate of TCR association differed among HLA loci, with DRB1 alleles having the most associated TCRs and HLA-C alleles having the fewest. According to the authors, the approach could potentially be generalized to other disease states and immunological phenotypes. The sequencing pipeline was judged likely to have produced a cluster of highly shared sequence variants as a technical artifact.

The junction carries 13 bases between V and J, which are trimmed by 4 bases and 9 bases respectively. The CDR3 sequence holds 12 residues, the cysteine and phenylalanine included. The CDR3 DNA has 36 bases and is translated from base 1. According to the germline V gene (reference sequence), CDR1 reads LNHDA and CDR2 reads SQIVND. The library relied on the immunoSEQ multiplex PCR assay. The multiplex PCR relied on a mix of 60 forward primers for TCR Vbeta segments and 13 reverse primers for TCR Jbeta segments. Amplification of the CDR3 region of rearranged TCR beta genes was performed with a multiplex PCR assay on genomic DNA. Amplified TCR beta libraries were sequenced as 87-base-pair reads on the Illumina HiSeq System. The authors processed their data as follows. A later analysis counted about 76 million unique TCR beta chains across the 550 to 750 repertoires, and around 9.9 million of these chains were shared by at least two donors. Raw reads were error-corrected and collapsed into unique sequences with a nearest-neighbor algorithm that merged closely related sequences to remove PCR and sequencing errors. To assign V, D and J gene segments, CDR3 sequences were aligned to IMGT reference sequences. For a sequence to be retained, a match of at least six nucleotides to both a V gene segment and a J gene segment was required. A rearrangement counted as productive if the CDR3 had no stop codons and remained in frame with V and J, and every other rearrangement counted as non-productive. CDR3 was defined by IMGT convention, running from the second conserved V-encoded cysteine to the conserved J-encoded phenylalanine. The earlier analysis of about 530 of the donors excluded any sequence lacking an unambiguous match to a single V gene segment. An earlier analysis of 500 to 700 of the donors classified V segments as functional when productive rearrangements were above 56.7% and as segregating when the standard deviation between donors was above 5%. A statistical classification framework was built to diagnose cytomegalovirus status from the catalog of TCR beta chain sequences. V and J gene assignment, in a later analysis, came from comparing TCR nucleotide sequences with IMGT/GENE-DB human TR gene sequences. A later analysis assigned CDR3 sequences and most-parsimonious VDJ recombination scenarios with the TCRdist pipeline. In a later analysis, each TCR beta chain was defined by its CDR3 amino acid sequence together with its V-gene family, and reads without a unique V-gene family were excluded. As a way to deal with suspected cross-contamination and a sequencing artifact, a later analysis dropped hundreds of nucleotide sequences that were highly shared and had low generation probability. A later analysis calculated a clonal expansion index for each public chain from normalized within-repertoire ranks of inferred template counts. In a later analysis, generation probabilities were computed with a VDJ recombination model fitted to out-of-frame rearrangements, and the resulting probabilities were checked against IGoR. Hypergeometric tests were used in a later analysis to score TCR-TCR, TCR-HLA and TCR-CMV co-occurrence, with a repertoire-size bias correction applied to the TCR pairs. To estimate false discovery rates, a later analysis permuted the HLA or CMV assignments 20 times. In a later analysis, co-occurring TCRs were grouped with DBSCAN, and TCRdist sequence similarity was added when clustering was performed within HLA-allele-positive subsets. Co-occurrence clustering excluded repertoires with fewer than 30,000 or more than 120,000 public chains, plus five with anomalous nucleotide sharing. The table comes from immuneACCESS by way of TCRdb, which keeps in-frame sequences with V and J called. Part of the clones is missing from these tables; in studies checked, under half for an unresolved V gene and the rest for unknown reasons. V and J calls plus clone size are reproduced from that table; the DNA served to infer D and trimming. This sample lists 180,000 or so clones; 80% were detected once. Clones ranked in the top ten supply approximately 2% of the sample.

The clonotype originates from a woman aged 30 to 39 in good health and CMV-seronegative. The chain links TRBV19 with TRBJ2-7; perhaps TRBD1 is the D gene, with 5 bases matching. Sequences were obtained from PBMCs. The DNA is TGTGCCAGTAGTAATCGGGCAGGGTGGCAGTACTTC. It translates as CASSNRAGWQYF.